The 14 T cell receptor beta chains below all came from one sample that was sequenced in a study of T-cell memory formation after mild COVID-19. MiXCR, run by TCRdb on the 5' RACE reads, gives a single entry per CDR3 protein. The sample has 250,000 to 400,000 distinct CDR3 sequences; 14% are singletons. The sequenced sample consisted of PBMCs or a T cell subset sorted from them (not recorded which). These receptor sequences come from a man between 18 and 35 years old who had mild COVID-19 (a few samples of this study predate the infection). Cell type and time point are not known.

This chain joins TRBV7-8 and TRBJ1-2, with D unclear. Trimming took 5 bases from V and 4 from J, leaving 8 bases between them. Germline lookup yields CDR1 SGHVS and CDR2 FQNEAQ. There are 12 residues in the CDR3. CDR3 nucleotides: TGTGCCAGCAGCCCGTACAGCTATGGCTACACCTTC. Amino acid sequence: CASSPYSYGYTF. Full variable domain (missing parts from reference TRBV7-8 and TRBJ1-2): GAGVSQSPRYKVAKRGQDVALRCDPISGHVSLFWYQQALGQGPEFLTYFQNEAQLDKSGLPSDRFFAERPEGSVSTLKIQRTQQEDSAVYLCASSPYSYGYTFGSGTRLTVV.

In this sample, this clonotype turned up many times. The J gene is TRBJ1-5, the V gene TRBV6-4, with D possibly TRBD1 on 5 matching bases. CDR1 is MRHNA and CDR2 is SNTAGT in the germline V gene. The CDR3 sequence is 13 residues long. V gave up 2 bases and J gave up 6 bases, with 8 bases separating them. DNA of the CDR3: TGTGCCAGCAGTGACGAGGGGATTCAGCCCCAGCATTTT. Amino acids: CASSDEGIQPQHF.

V usage is TRBV5-1 and J usage is TRBJ2-5; the match to TRBD1 covers 7 bases. The CDR3 covers 14 residues. The J segment lost 2 bases and the V segment lost 3 bases, leaving 4 bases of the junction unmatched. Germline V gives CDR1 SGHRS, CDR2 YFSETQ. In nucleotides, the CDR3 is TGCGCCAGCAGCTCCGGGACAGCTCAAGAGACCCAGTACTTC. As protein: CASSSGTAQETQYF. Complete variable domain (other parts from reference TRBV5-1 and TRBJ2-5): KAGVTQTPRYLIKTRGQQVTLSCSPISGHRSVSWYQQTPGQGLQFLFEYFSETQRNKGNFPGRFSGRQFSNSRSEMNVSTLELGDSALYLCASSSGTAQETQYFGPGTRLLVL.

This clonotype was seen a few times. V and J are TRBV30 and TRBJ2-1, with D tentatively TRBD1 (6 bases). CDR1 is GTSNPN, CDR2 SVGIG, per germline (reference sequence). Trimming pared 0 bases from V and 0 bases from J, leaving 15 bases between. CDR3 length equals 17 residues. The CDR3 reads CAWSVLKGQSSYNEQFF. The DNA of the CDR3 is TGTGCCTGGAGTGTACTTAAAGGACAGAGCTCCTACAATGAGCAGTTCTTC.

This clonotype was counted a few times. The gene calls are TRBV2 and TRBJ2-1; the D call may be TRBD1 or TRBD2 (6 bases each). CDR3 length: 12 amino acids. Trimming stripped 10 bases from V and 10 bases from J, with 17 bases between. The V gene's germline CDR1 is SNHLY and CDR2 FYNNEI. The CDR3 DNA sequence: TGTGCCACCTCCAGGGTCGGGGGCGAGCAGTTCTTC. Protein sequence: CATSRVGGEQFF. Combining the CDR3 with reference TRBV2 and TRBJ2-1 gives the whole variable domain EPEVTQTPSHQVTQMGQEVILRCVPISNHLYFYWYRQILGQKVEFLVSFYNNEISEKSEIFDDQFSVERPDGSNFTLKIRSTKLEDSAMYFCATSRVGGEQFFGPGTRLTVL.

This sequence joins TRBV4-2 and TRBJ2-1, with D perhaps matching TRBD1 (7 bases). Germline assignment: CDR1 LGHNA and CDR2 YNFKEQ. V was pared by 2 bases and J by 12 bases, with 17 bases between. The CDR3 loop spans 14 amino acids. The CDR3, as DNA: TGTGCCAGCAGCCAACTGCACAGGGGAGGAAGGCAGTTCTTC. Its protein is CASSQLHRGGRQFF.

The chain joins TRBV4-2 to TRBJ2-7; 11 bases line up with TRBD2. CDR3 length: 16 amino acids. V shed 3 bases, J shed 4 bases, and the junction held 8 bases outside the gene matches. Germline loops: CDR1 LGHNA, CDR2 YNFKEQ. CDR3 sequence reads: CASSHSTSGGNYEQYF. The CDR3 nucleotides are TGTGCCAGCAGCCATAGCACTAGCGGGGGAAATTACGAGCAGTACTTC.

This clonotype has more than one count but fewer than ten. This chain connects TRBV6-2 or TRBV6-3 to TRBJ1-6; 7 bases line up with TRBD1. CDR3 length equals 13 residues. The germline gives CDR1 MNHEY, CDR2 SVGEGT. Trimming at V came to 8 bases and at J to 9 bases, leaving 7 bases not matched to a gene. The CDR3 bases are TGTGCCAGCTCCCGGGACAGCGTTTCACCCCTCCACTTT. It is translated as CASSRDSVSPLHF.

This clonotype was seen a few times. This chain's CDR3 is CASSWTQALSSPLHF. In nucleotides, the CDR3 is TGTGCCAGCAGCTGGACACAGGCCCTTTCCTCACCCCTCCACTTT. The rearrangement links TRBV7-2 to TRBJ1-6, with a weak D call TRBD1 (5 bases). This CDR3 is 15 amino acids long. Germline CDR1 reads SGHTA; CDR2 reads FQGNSA. V was shortened by 4 bases and J by 10 bases, with 17 bases between the two germline ends.

The gene calls are TRBV9 and TRBJ2-3; 7 nucleotides align to TRBD1. Germline trimming cut 4 bases from V and 6 bases from J; bases unmatched to any gene: 14. The CDR3 has 16 amino acids. Germline values: CDR1 SGDLS, CDR2 YYNGEE. In nucleotides, the CDR3 is TGTGCCAGCAGCCTAGAAGGGGGCGCTGGGTTGGATACGCAGTATTTT. Protein product: CASSLEGGAGLDTQYF.

There are a few counts of this clonotype. The gene calls are TRBV12-3 or TRBV12-4 and TRBJ1-2; D gene ambiguous. Trimming shortened V by 2 bases and J by 4 bases, and 8 bases separated the two germline ends. CDR3 size: 13 residues. This chain's CDR3 is CASSLTSSYGYTF. DNA for the CDR3: TGTGCCAGCAGTTTAACCTCGAGCTATGGCTACACCTTC.

Many counts were recorded for this clonotype. This chain links TRBV24-1 with TRBJ2-1, with 15 bases lining up with TRBD2. This CDR3 region has 18 residues. Germline CDR1 KGHDR, CDR2 SFDVKD. V shed 2 bases, J shed 5 bases, and the junction held 6 bases outside the gene matches. The CDR3, as DNA: TGTGCCACCAGTGATTCGGGACTAGCGGGGGGATCGAACAATGAGCAGTTCTTC. It translates to CATSDSGLAGGSNNEQFF.

In its sample, this clonotype was seen a few times. This sequence joins TRBV7-9 and TRBJ2-7; tentatively, D is TRBD2 (5 bases). This CDR3 has 13 residues. V was trimmed by 5 bases and J by 3 bases, leaving 11 bases between them. Looked up from germline, CDR1 is SEHNR and CDR2 is FQNEAQ (reference sequence). As DNA, the CDR3 is TGTGCCAGCAGCCCCGGGGTGGTCTACGAGCAGTACTTC. This sequence encodes CASSPGVVYEQYF.

This clonotype was found a few times. The chain has TRBV9 and TRBJ2-5; 7 positions match TRBD1. CDR3 length: 16 amino acids. Germline V gene sequence: CDR1 SGDLS, CDR2 YYNGEE. Germline trimming cut 5 bases from V and 0 bases from J; bases unmatched to any gene: 10. The CDR3 loop is CASSVAGGSYQETQYF. CDR3 DNA sequence: TGTGCCAGCAGTGTGGCAGGGGGATCGTACCAAGAGACCCAGTACTTC.